This is a list of T cell receptor beta chains from one sample in a study of blood T cell repertoires in COVID-19. Repertoires were generated with immunoSEQ multiplex PCR, while TCRdb's copy carries only in-frame clones and drops some. The data contain 23,000 or so clones, approximately 85% of them singletons. The sample comprised peripheral blood. The receptors originated from a human donor with active COVID-19. The donor label of this sample is uncertain. CDR3s include the opening cysteine and the closing phenylalanine or tryptophan. The order of the fields is J gene, clone size, CDR3 length, V gene, D gene, CDR3 protein, CDR3 DNA. A D gene is named only where the DNA matches it firmly. Part of the rows lack a size; the others show once, few, many or a class for expanded clones.

TRBJ2-5	medium-sized	14	TRBV29-1	TRBD2	CSVGGLAGTETQYF	TGCAGCGTTGGGGGACTAGCGGGGACGGAGACCCAGTACTTC
TRBJ1-5	NA	12	TRBV12-3/TRBV12-4	NA	CASSLGAEPQHF	TGTGCCAGCAGTTTGGGAGCGGAGCCCCAGCATTTT
TRBJ1-1	few	15	TRBV19	TRBD1	CASSTQQGSGTEAFF	TGTGCCAGTAGTACCCAACAGGGGAGTGGCACTGAAGCTTTCTTT
TRBJ2-5	NA	13	TRBV7-8	NA	CASSTDRMKTQYF	TGTGCCAGCAGCACAGACAGAATGAAGACCCAGTACTTC
TRBJ1-2	NA	15	TRBV6-5	TRBD1	CASITWDRVNYGYTF	TGTGCCAGCATCACGTGGGACAGGGTCAACTATGGCTACACCTTC
TRBJ2-1	medium-sized	15	TRBV29-1	TRBD1	CSVEVWDSSYNEQFF	TGCAGCGTTGAAGTGTGGGACAGCTCCTACAATGAGCAGTTCTTC
TRBJ2-1	once	14	TRBV9	TRBD2	CASSVASGNNEQFF	TGTGCCAGCAGCGTAGCTAGCGGAAACAATGAGCAGTTCTTC
TRBJ1-6	NA	14	TRBV9	NA	CASSVAGEDSPLHF	TGTGCCAGCAGCGTAGCGGGGGAAGATTCACCCCTCCACTTT
TRBJ2-6	NA	17	TRBV10-3	TRBD1	CAISTRTGRSGANVLTF	TGTGCCATCAGTACCCGGACAGGAAGAAGTGGGGCCAACGTCCTGACTTTC
TRBJ1-1	NA	15	TRBV28	NA	CASSLGSGGGTEAFF	TGTGCCAGCAGTTTAGGATCGGGGGGCGGCACTGAAGCTTTCTTT
TRBJ1-1	few	14	TRBV5-6	NA	CASSADIMNTEAFF	TGTGCCAGCAGCGCGGACATAATGAACACTGAAGCTTTCTTT
TRBJ2-7	NA	13	TRBV6-5	NA	CASSSTGTYEQYF	TGTGCCAGCAGCTCGACTGGAACCTACGAGCAGTACTTC
TRBJ1-2	NA	17	TRBV7-6	NA	CASSLAGGGAPAYGYTF	TGTGCCAGCAGCTTAGCAGGGGGGGGAGCGCCAGCCTATGGCTACACCTTC
TRBJ1-4	NA	16	TRBV6-1	NA	CASSGLWFGANEKLFF	TGTGCCAGCAGTGGGCTTTGGTTCGGGGCTAATGAAAAACTGTTTTTT
TRBJ2-5	NA	16	TRBV30	TRBD2	CAWSGLAGALLETQYF	TGTGCCTGGAGTGGACTAGCGGGGGCCTTATTAGAGACCCAGTACTTC
TRBJ1-2	NA	15	TRBV2	NA	CASSEARGHNYGYTF	TGTGCCAGCAGTGAAGCCCGTGGGCATAACTATGGCTACACCTTC
TRBJ2-3	NA	14	TRBV7-6	NA	CASSLVNEAGTQYF	TGTGCCAGCAGCTTGGTAAACGAAGCGGGTACGCAGTATTTT
TRBJ1-1	NA	15	TRBV4-1	NA	CASSQDGASNTEAFF	TGCGCCAGCAGCCAGGATGGGGCATCCAACACTGAAGCTTTCTTT
TRBJ2-2	NA	16	TRBV5-3	TRBD2	CARSTGTSGNTGELFF	TGTGCCAGAAGCACGGGGACTAGCGGGAACACCGGGGAGCTGTTTTTT
TRBJ1-6	once	17	TRBV28	TRBD1	CASRAGQGSSYNSPLHF	TGTGCCAGCAGGGCGGGACAGGGATCCTCCTATAATTCACCCCTCCACTTT
TRBJ1-5	NA	15	TRBV7-6	NA	CASSADSHSNQPQHF	TGTGCCAGCAGCGCCGACAGTCATAGCAATCAGCCCCAGCATTTT
TRBJ2-5	few	12	TRBV12-3/TRBV12-4	NA	CASSFSLETQYF	TGTGCCAGCAGTTTTAGTCTTGAGACCCAGTACTTC
TRBJ2-3	NA	14	TRBV30	TRBD1	CAYLHRGFTDTQYF	TGTGCCTATCTCCACAGGGGGTTCACAGATACGCAGTATTTT
TRBJ2-1	NA	16	TRBV28	TRBD2	CASSTVLAGAYNEQFF	TGTGCCAGCAGTACCGTTCTAGCGGGAGCCTACAATGAGCAGTTCTTC
TRBJ1-1	NA	15	TRBV9	NA	CASSVDWRGGPEAFF	TGTGCCAGCAGCGTAGATTGGAGGGGTGGCCCTGAAGCTTTCTTT
TRBJ2-2	NA	17	TRBV19	NA	CASSTPGDPRWTGELFF	TGTGCCAGTAGTACCCCAGGGGACCCGCGCTGGACCGGGGAGCTGTTTTTT
TRBJ2-2	NA	15	TRBV6-6	TRBD2	CASSNSGGGSGELFF	TGTGCCAGCAGTAATAGCGGGGGGGGCTCCGGGGAGCTGTTTTTT
TRBJ2-7	NA	20	TRBV3-1/TRBV3-2	TRBD2	CASSQERQGASGRYPYEQYF	TGTGCCAGCAGCCAAGAAAGGCAGGGGGCTAGCGGGAGGTACCCCTACGAGCAGTACTTC
TRBJ1-1	NA	16	TRBV3-1/TRBV3-2	NA	CASRNGAAVGNTEAFF	TGTGCCAGCAGAAATGGGGCTGCCGTTGGTAACACTGAAGCTTTCTTT
TRBJ1-4	NA	18	TRBV7-9	TRBD1	CASNSPLGQGLTNEKLFF	TGTGCCAGCAACTCGCCCCTAGGACAGGGGCTAACTAATGAAAAACTGTTTTTT
TRBJ2-7	NA	17	TRBV13	TRBD2	CASSLGFLAGAHYEQYF	TGTGCCAGCAGCTTAGGTTTTCTAGCGGGGGCCCACTACGAGCAGTACTTC
TRBJ1-3	NA	15	TRBV28	NA	CASTPPSYSGNTIYF	TGTGCCAGCACTCCACCTTCCTACTCTGGAAACACCATATATTTT
TRBJ2-7	NA	14	TRBV6-5	TRBD1	CASSSGQGAYEQYF	TGTGCCAGCAGTTCCGGACAGGGGGCGTACGAGCAGTACTTC
TRBJ2-1	NA	13	TRBV6-5	NA	CASSYFRGNEQFF	TGTGCCAGCAGTTACTTCAGGGGAAATGAGCAGTTCTTC
TRBJ1-2	NA	16	TRBV7-9	TRBD1	CASSLDGVQGARGYTF	TGTGCCAGCAGCTTAGATGGGGTCCAGGGGGCGAGAGGCTACACCTTC
TRBJ2-5	NA	15	TRBV10-3	TRBD1	CAISEAGGMVETQYF	TGTGCCATCAGTGAGGCAGGGGGCATGGTTGAGACCCAGTACTTC
TRBJ1-6	NA	14	TRBV5-1	NA	CASRPTEDNSPLHF	TGCGCCAGCAGACCGACAGAAGATAATTCACCCCTCCACTTT
TRBJ2-1	NA	20	TRBV11-3	TRBD2	CASSLGILGSGGRPHDEQFF	TGTGCCAGCAGCTTAGGGATCTTGGGTAGCGGGGGGCGCCCCCACGATGAGCAGTTCTTC
TRBJ2-7	NA	14	TRBV7-3	TRBD2	CASSLNGGAYEQYF	TGTGCCAGCAGCTTAAACGGGGGGGCCTACGAGCAGTACTTC
TRBJ2-3	NA	22	TRBV23-1	TRBD2	CASSPPYRNGTSGGFPTDTQYF	TGCGCCAGCAGTCCCCCGTACAGGAACGGGACTAGCGGGGGCTTCCCCACAGATACGCAGTATTTT
TRBJ1-2	NA	12	TRBV21-1	NA	CASSKGVYGYTF	TGTGCCAGCAGCAAGGGAGTCTATGGCTACACCTTC
TRBJ2-1	NA	13	TRBV3-1/TRBV3-2	NA	CASSQARSNEQFF	TGTGCCAGCAGCCAAGCTAGGTCCAATGAGCAGTTCTTC
TRBJ1-2	NA	13	TRBV6-5	TRBD1	CASSHDRGRGHTF	TGTGCCAGCAGCCACGACAGGGGGCGCGGCCACACCTTC
TRBJ2-5	NA	14	TRBV2	NA	CASTTGPSGETQYF	TGTGCCAGCACAACGGGTCCGAGTGGAGAGACCCAGTACTTC
TRBJ2-2	NA	16	TRBV10-3	NA	CAISESGGPNTGELFF	TGTGCCATCAGTGAGTCCGGGGGTCCGAACACCGGGGAGCTGTTTTTT
TRBJ1-1	NA	10	TRBV29-1	NA	CSVGGREAFF	TGCAGCGTTGGCGGCCGAGAAGCTTTCTTT
TRBJ2-7	medium-sized	15	TRBV18	TRBD1	CASSLGTGSPYEQYF	TGTGCCAGCTCACTTGGGACAGGGAGCCCTTACGAGCAGTACTTC
TRBJ1-4	NA	15	TRBV5-1	TRBD1	CASSPRTGHNEKLFF	TGCGCCAGCAGCCCCCGGACAGGGCATAATGAAAAACTGTTTTTT
TRBJ1-1	NA	15	TRBV30	TRBD1	CAWSYRDRSNTEAFF	TGTGCCTGGAGTTACCGGGACAGATCGAACACTGAAGCTTTCTTT